Presented here are 13 T cell receptor beta chains from one specimen sequenced in a study of blood T cell repertoires in COVID-19. Libraries were prepared by immunoSEQ multiplex PCR; TCRdb keeps only in-frame clonotypes and omits some of them. Of almost 400,000 clones listed, around 87% are singletons. Sequencing used peripheral blood. The receptors were sampled from a woman aged 55-69 years with COVID-19, enrolled during active disease.

In the case of this clone: This same CDR3 is encoded by further DNA sequences in the sample. V usage is TRBV9 and J usage is TRBJ2-2; a possible D gene is TRBD2 (5 bases). With 0 bases removed from V and 5 bases from J, the gap between germline ends came to 8 bases. This CDR3 region has 14 residues. Germline V lookup: CDR1 SGDLS, CDR2 YYNGEE. CDR3 nucleotide sequence: TGTGCCAGCAGCGTAGTGTCGGGAACCGGGGAGCTGTTTTTT. Protein product: CASSVVSGTGELFF.

The chain uses TRBV19 and TRBJ1-5, with 7 nucleotides matching TRBD1. The germline V gene encodes CDR1 LNHDA and CDR2 SQIVND (reference sequence). V lost 7 bases and J lost 4; bases outside the gene matches: 13. CDR3 size: 16 residues. The CDR3 is CASTRGDRGLNQPQHF. DNA of the CDR3: TGTGCCAGTACCAGGGGGGACAGAGGACTTAATCAGCCCCAGCATTTT.

The sample holds one count of this clone. The V call is TRBV28, the J call TRBJ1-1; the D is unclear. The V end lost 5 bases, the J end lost 9 bases, and 13 bases lay between the germline ends. From germline, CDR1 is MDHEN and CDR2 SYDVKM. CDR3 size: 12 residues. CDR3 sequence reads: CASSLPPFQAFF. As DNA, the CDR3 is TGTGCCAGCAGTCTCCCCCCCTTTCAAGCTTTCTTT.

This chain connects TRBV30 to TRBJ1-3; weak D call: TRBD1 (5 bases). Germline V gene data show CDR1 as GTSNPN and CDR2 as SVGIG (reference sequence). The CDR3 contains 16 residues. Trimming removed 3 bases from V and 2 bases from J, with 17 bases in between. CDR3 bases: TGTGCCTGGAGCGTCCCACATTGGGGGGCTGGAAACACCATATATTTT. It translates to CAWSVPHWGAGNTIYF. Filled out from reference TRBV30 and TRBJ1-3, the complete variable domain reads SQTIHQWPATLVQPVGSPLSLECTVEGTSNPNLYWYRQAAGRGLQLLFYSVGIGQISSEVPQNLSASRPQDRQFILSSKKLLLSDSGFYLCAWSVPHWGAGNTIYFGEGSWLTVV.

The J gene is TRBJ2-3, the V gene TRBV4-2, with 13 nucleotides matching TRBD2. With 6 bases clipped from V and 6 bases from J, the junction kept 6 bases outside the gene matches. Germline V CDR1 and CDR2: LGHNA, YNFKEQ. The CDR3 is 15 amino acids. The CDR3 bases are TGTGCCAGCAGGACGACTAGCGGGGGGAGGGATACGCAGTATTTT. This translates into CASRTTSGGRDTQYF.

The CDR3 here is CASSPIQGTGELFF. In DNA form, the CDR3 reads TGTGCCAGCAGCCCTATACAGGGAACCGGGGAGCTGTTTTTT. The chain combines TRBV4-2 with TRBJ2-2; tentatively, D is TRBD1 (6 bases). From germline, CDR1 is LGHNA and CDR2 YNFKEQ. Trimming pared 4 bases from V and 5 bases from J, leaving 11 bases between. The CDR3 has 14 residues.

V and J are TRBV27 and TRBJ2-7; maybe TRBD1 (6 bases). There are 15 residues in the CDR3. The V and J ends lost 6 bases and 0 bases respectively, with 15 bases between them. From germline, CDR1 is MNHEY and CDR2 SMNVEV (reference sequence). CDR3 DNA sequence: TGTGCCAGCAGCCCCGCGGACAGCGTCTCCTACGAGCAGTACTTC. This encodes CASSPADSVSYEQYF.

The chain has TRBV7-2 and TRBJ2-7; 7 bases fit TRBD2. CDR1 is SGHTA, CDR2 FQGNSA, per germline. V lost 1 base to trimming and J lost 2 bases; unmatched junction nucleotides: 8. The CDR3 spans 16 residues. CDR3 bases: TGTGCCAGCAGCTTAGTCCCCCCCCGGGGGGCCTACGAGCAGTACTTC. As protein: CASSLVPPRGAYEQYF.

CDR3 in amino acids: CASSYTFPGQARDRGTEAFF. For the CDR3, the DNA is TGTGCCAGCAGCTACACATTTCCGGGACAGGCAAGGGACAGGGGAACTGAAGCTTTCTTT. The J gene is TRBJ1-1, the V gene TRBV5-5, with 10 bases aligning to TRBD1. The V segment lost 3 bases and the J segment 5 bases; nucleotides outside the gene matches: 22. The CDR3 contains 20 residues. CDR1 and CDR2 (germline): SGHKS, YYEKEE (reference sequence).

The chain has TRBV5-4 and TRBJ2-7; 12 nucleotides line up with TRBD1. J lost 7 bases, V lost 4 bases, and 3 bases had no gene match. Germline V gives CDR1 SGHNT, CDR2 YYREEE (reference sequence). The CDR3 is made up of 13 amino acids. Here the CDR3 reads CASSRDRGQEQYF. CDR3 in DNA: TGTGCCAGCAGCCGGGACAGGGGGCAAGAGCAGTACTTC.

The chain is built from TRBV20-1 and TRBJ2-5, with a possible D match to TRBD2 (5 bases). V shed 3 bases and J shed 2 bases, with 16 bases lying between them. Germline V lookup: CDR1 DFQATT, CDR2 SNEGSKA (reference sequence). The CDR3 extends over 15 amino acids. The CDR3 is CSASGRAALQETQYF. CDR3 coding DNA: TGCAGTGCTAGTGGGAGAGCGGCGCTACAAGAGACCCAGTACTTC.

The chain joins TRBV6-5 to TRBJ1-1; possible D gene TRBD1, 5 bases. The V end was cut by 0 bases, the J end by 4 bases, with 12 bases between. Per the germline V gene, CDR1 is MNHEY and CDR2 is SVGAGI. The length of the CDR3 is 15 residues. In DNA, the CDR3 is TGTGCCAGCAGTTACTCGGGGACTCGGGGCACTGAAGCTTTCTTT. Translating it yields CASSYSGTRGTEAFF.

The chain joins TRBV18 to TRBJ2-7; 8 bases agree with TRBD2. CDR1 and CDR2 from the germline V gene are KGHSH and LQKENI. V was pared by 2 bases and J by 5 bases, with 2 bases of the junction left unmatched. This CDR3 contains 13 residues. In DNA form, the CDR3 reads TGTGCCAGCTCACCAGGGACTAGGAACGAGCAGTACTTC. This translates into CASSPGTRNEQYF.